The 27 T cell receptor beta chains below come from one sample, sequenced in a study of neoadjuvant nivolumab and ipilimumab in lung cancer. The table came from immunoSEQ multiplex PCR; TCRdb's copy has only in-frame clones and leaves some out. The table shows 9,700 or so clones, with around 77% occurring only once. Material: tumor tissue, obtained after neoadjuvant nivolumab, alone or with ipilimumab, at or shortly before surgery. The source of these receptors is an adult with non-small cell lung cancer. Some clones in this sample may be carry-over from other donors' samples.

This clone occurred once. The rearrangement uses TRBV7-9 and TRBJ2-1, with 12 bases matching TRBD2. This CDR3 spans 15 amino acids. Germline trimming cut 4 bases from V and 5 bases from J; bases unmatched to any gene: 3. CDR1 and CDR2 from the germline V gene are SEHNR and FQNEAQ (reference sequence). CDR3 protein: CASSYRLAGDNEQFF. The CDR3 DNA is TGTGCCAGCAGCTACCGACTAGCGGGGGACAATGAGCAGTTCTTC.

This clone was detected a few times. The CDR3 sequence: CASRTSEFSGNTIYF. CDR3 nucleotides: TGTGCCAGCAGAACCAGCGAATTCTCTGGAAACACCATATATTTT. This chain uses TRBV6-5 with TRBJ1-3; D uncertain. The CDR3 sequence is 15 residues long. Germline loops: CDR1 MNHEY, CDR2 SVGAGI. V shed 6 bases and J shed 0 bases, with 12 bases lying between them.

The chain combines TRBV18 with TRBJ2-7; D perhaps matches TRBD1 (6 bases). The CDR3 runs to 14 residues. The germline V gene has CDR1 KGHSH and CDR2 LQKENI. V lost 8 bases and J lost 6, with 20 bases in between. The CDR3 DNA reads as TGTGCCAGCATCAACAGGGAAGGCTCGTCCGAGCAGTACTTC. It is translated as CASINREGSSEQYF.

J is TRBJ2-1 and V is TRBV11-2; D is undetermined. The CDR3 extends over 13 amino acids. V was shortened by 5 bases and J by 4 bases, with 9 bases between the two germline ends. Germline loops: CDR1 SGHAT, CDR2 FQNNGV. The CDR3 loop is CASSEVTYNEQFF. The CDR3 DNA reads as TGTGCCAGCAGCGAAGTGACGTACAATGAGCAGTTCTTC.

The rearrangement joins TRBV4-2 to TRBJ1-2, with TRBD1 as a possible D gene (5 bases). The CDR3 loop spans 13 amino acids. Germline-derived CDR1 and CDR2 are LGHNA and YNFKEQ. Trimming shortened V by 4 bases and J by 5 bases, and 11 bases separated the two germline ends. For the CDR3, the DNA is TGTGCCAGCAGCCCTGAGGGGAGGTATGGCTACACCTTC. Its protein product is CASSPEGRYGYTF.

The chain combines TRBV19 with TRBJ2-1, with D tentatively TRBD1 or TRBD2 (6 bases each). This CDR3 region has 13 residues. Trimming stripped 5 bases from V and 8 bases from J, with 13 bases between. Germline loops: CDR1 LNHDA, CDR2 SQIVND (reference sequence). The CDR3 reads CASSRDRGDEQFF. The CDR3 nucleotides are TGTGCCAGTAGTCGGGATAGGGGGGATGAGCAGTTCTTC.

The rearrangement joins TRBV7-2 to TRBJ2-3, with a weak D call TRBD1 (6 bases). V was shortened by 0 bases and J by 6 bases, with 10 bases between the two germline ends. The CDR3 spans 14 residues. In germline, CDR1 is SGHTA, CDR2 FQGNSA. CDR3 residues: CASSLAKQGDTQYF. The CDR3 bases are TGTGCCAGCAGCTTAGCGAAACAGGGTGATACGCAGTATTTT.

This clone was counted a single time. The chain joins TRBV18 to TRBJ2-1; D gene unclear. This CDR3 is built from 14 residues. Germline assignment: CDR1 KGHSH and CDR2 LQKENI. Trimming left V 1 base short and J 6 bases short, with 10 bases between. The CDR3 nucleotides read TGTGCCAGCTCACCACGGGCAGCACCCAATGAGCAGTTCTTC. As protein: CASSPRAAPNEQFF.

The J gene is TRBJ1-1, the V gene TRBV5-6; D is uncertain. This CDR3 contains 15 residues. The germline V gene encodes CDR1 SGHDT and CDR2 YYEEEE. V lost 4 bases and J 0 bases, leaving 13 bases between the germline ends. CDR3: CASSIWRWLNTEAFF. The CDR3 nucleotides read TGTGCCAGCAGCATCTGGAGATGGCTGAACACTGAAGCTTTCTTT.

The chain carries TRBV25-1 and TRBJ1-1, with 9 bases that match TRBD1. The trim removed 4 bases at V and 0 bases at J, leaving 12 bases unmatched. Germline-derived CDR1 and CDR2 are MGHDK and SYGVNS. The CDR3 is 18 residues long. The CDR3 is CASSAPGQGPTMNTEAFF. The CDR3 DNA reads TGTGCCAGCAGTGCCCCGGGACAGGGCCCGACCATGAACACTGAAGCTTTCTTT. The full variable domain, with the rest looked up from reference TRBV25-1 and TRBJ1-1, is EADIYQTPRYLVIGTGKKITLECSQTMGHDKMYWYQQDPGMELHLIHYSYGVNSTEKGDLSSESTVSRIRTEHFPLTLESARPSHTSQYLCASSAPGQGPTMNTEAFFGQGTRLTVV.

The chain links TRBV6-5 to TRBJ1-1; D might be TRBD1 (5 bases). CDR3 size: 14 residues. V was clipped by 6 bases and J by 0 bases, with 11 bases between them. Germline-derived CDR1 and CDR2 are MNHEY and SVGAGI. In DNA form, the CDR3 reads TGTGCCAGCAGGCCGGGACTGATGAACACTGAAGCTTTCTTT. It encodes CASRPGLMNTEAFF.

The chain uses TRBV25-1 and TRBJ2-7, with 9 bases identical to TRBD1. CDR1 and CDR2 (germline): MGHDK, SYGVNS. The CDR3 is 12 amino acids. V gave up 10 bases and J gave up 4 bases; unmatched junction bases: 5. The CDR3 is CATRDRVYEQYF. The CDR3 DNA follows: TGTGCCACCCGGGACAGGGTGTACGAGCAGTACTTC.

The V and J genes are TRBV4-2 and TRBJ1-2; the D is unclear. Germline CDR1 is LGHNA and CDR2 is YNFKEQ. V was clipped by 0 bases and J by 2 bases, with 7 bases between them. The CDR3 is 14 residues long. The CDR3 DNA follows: TGTGCCAGCAGCCAAGATGAGCGGAACTATGGCTACACCTTC. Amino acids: CASSQDERNYGYTF.

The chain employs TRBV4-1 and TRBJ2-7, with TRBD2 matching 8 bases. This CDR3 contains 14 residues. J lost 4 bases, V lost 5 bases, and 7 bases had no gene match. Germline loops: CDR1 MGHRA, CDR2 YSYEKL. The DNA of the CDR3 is TGCGCCAGCAGCGACCCGGGACTAGTGTACGAGCAGTACTTC. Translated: CASSDPGLVYEQYF.

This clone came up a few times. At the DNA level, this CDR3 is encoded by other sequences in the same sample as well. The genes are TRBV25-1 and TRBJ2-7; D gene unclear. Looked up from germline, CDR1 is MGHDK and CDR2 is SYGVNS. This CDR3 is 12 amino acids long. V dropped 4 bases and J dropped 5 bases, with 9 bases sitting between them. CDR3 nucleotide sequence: TGTGCCAGCAGTGGGGGATGGAACGAGCAGTACTTC. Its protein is CASSGGWNEQYF.

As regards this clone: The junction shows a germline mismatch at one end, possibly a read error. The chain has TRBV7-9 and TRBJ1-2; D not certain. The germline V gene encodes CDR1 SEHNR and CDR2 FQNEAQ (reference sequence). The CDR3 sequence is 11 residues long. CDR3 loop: CASSPDVGYAF. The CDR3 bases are TGTGCCAGCAGCCCGGATGTTGGCTACGCCTTC.

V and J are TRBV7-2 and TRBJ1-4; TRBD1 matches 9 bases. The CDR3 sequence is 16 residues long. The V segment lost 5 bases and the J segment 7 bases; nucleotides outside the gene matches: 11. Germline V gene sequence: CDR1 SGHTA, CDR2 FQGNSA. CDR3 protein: CASSTGTGYAAEKLFF. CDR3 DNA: TGTGCCAGCAGCACAGGGACAGGGTATGCCGCTGAAAAACTGTTTTTT.

Here the CDR3 reads CASSPRGRSNTGELFF. The CDR3 nucleotides read TGTGCCAGCAGCCCACGCGGGAGATCGAACACCGGGGAGCTGTTTTTT. The chain employs TRBV14 and TRBJ2-2, with 7 bases aligning to TRBD2. The CDR3 contains 16 residues. Per the germline V gene, CDR1 is SGHDN and CDR2 is FVKESK. Germline trimming cut 4 bases from V and 0 bases from J; bases unmatched to any gene: 5.

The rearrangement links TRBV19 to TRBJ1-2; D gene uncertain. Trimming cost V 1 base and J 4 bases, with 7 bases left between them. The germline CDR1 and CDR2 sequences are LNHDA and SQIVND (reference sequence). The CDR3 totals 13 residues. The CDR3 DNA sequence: TGTGCCAGTAGTATAGCGGCAGCCTATGGCTACACCTTC. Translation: CASSIAAAYGYTF.

The CDR3 protein is CASSWGVGRPSDNEQFF. The CDR3, as DNA: TGTGCCAGTAGCTGGGGGGTAGGCCGACCATCTGACAATGAGCAGTTCTTC. The chain uses TRBV19 and TRBJ2-1, with a possible D match to TRBD2 (6 bases). The length of the CDR3 is 17 residues. The germline V gene encodes CDR1 LNHDA and CDR2 SQIVND (reference sequence). The germline V and J ends were trimmed by 6 bases and 5 bases, with 23 bases remaining between them.

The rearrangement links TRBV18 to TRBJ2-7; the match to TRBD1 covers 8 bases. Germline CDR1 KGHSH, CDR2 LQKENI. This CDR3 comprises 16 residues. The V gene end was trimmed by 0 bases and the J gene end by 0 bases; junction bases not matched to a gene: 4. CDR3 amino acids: CASSPPRGQDSYEQYF. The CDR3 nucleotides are TGTGCCAGCTCACCACCTCGGGGACAGGACTCCTACGAGCAGTACTTC.

CDR3 bases: TGTGCCAGCAGCTTAGGCCTAGCGGGAGAGCAGTTCTTC. It specifies CASSLGLAGEQFF. The genes are TRBV11-2 and TRBJ2-1; 9 nucleotides line up with TRBD2. V shed 1 base, J shed 10 bases, and the junction held 2 bases outside the gene matches. The CDR3 contains 13 residues. The germline V gene has CDR1 SGHAT and CDR2 FQNNGV.

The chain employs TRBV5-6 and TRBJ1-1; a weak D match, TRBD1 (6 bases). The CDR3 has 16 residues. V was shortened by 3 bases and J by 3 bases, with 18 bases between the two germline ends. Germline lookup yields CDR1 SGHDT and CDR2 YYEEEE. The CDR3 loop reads CASSSIGGRGDTEAFF. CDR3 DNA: TGTGCCAGCAGCTCGATAGGGGGGCGCGGGGACACTGAAGCTTTCTTT. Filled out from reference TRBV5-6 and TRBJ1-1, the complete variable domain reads DAGVTQSPTHLIKTRGQQVTLRCSPKSGHDTVSWYQQALGQGPQFIFQYYEEEERQRGNFPDRFSGHQFPNYSSELNVNALLLGDSALYLCASSSIGGRGDTEAFFGQGTRLTVV.

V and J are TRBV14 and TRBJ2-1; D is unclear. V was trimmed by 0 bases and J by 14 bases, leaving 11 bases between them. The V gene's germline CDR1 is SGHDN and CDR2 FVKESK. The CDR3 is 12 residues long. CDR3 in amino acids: CASSQDSLGKFF. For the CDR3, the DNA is TGTGCCAGCAGCCAAGATTCCCTGGGGAAGTTCTTC.

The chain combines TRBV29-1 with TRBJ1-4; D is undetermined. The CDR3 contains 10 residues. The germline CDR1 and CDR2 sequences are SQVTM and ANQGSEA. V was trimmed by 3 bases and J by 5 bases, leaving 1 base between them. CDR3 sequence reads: CSVENEKLFF. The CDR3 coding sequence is TGCAGCGTTGAGAATGAAAAACTGTTTTTT.

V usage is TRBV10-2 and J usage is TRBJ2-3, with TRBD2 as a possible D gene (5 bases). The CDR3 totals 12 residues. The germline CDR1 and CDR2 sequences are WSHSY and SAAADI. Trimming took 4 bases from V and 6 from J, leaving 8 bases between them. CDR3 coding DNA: TGCGCCAGCAGTGGGACTGAGGATACGCAGTATTTT. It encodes CASSGTEDTQYF.

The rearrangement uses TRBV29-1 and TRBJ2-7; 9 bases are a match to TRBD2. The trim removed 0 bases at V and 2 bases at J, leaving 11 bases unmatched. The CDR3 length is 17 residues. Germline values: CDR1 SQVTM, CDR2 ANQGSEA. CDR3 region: CSVEDEDGGRAPYEQYF. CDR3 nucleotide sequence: TGCAGCGTTGAAGACGAAGACGGCGGGAGGGCCCCCTACGAGCAGTACTTC.